This T cell receptor (beta chain) was documented in a study of T cells in Graves' hyperthyroidism and ophthalmopathy (dated by TCRdb to between 2018 and 2021). Regarding the complete study: To identify distinguishing TCR V-J signatures, a discovery cohort of 100 patients was used, comprising 43 with Graves' ophthalmopathy and some 60 with stable Graves' hyperthyroidism. Whether ophthalmopathy could be predicted prospectively was tested in an independent validation cohort made up of some 20 hyperthyroidism patients plus 17 patients who later progressed to ophthalmopathy. The roughly 100 discovery patients were randomly divided into training and test sets at a 7:3 ratio. In several Graves' hyperthyroidism patients, the study also compared T-cell repertoires from thyroid tissue with T-cell repertoires from blood. Following sampling, methimazole starting at 30 mg daily was given to hyperthyroidism patients, and high-dose intravenous methylprednisolone was given to ophthalmopathy patients. The paper reports TCR Vbeta CDR3 sequencing of approximately 130 peripheral blood samples: 40 to 45 ophthalmopathy, about 75 hyperthyroidism and roughly 17 progressor patients. Overall study results and their limits: In cross-validation, a model built on a 13 V-J signature told ophthalmopathy apart from stable hyperthyroidism with 87.88% sensitivity and 81% to 82% specificity, and in testing the same model reached 80%/75%. Sample size was not statistically predetermined, and investigators were not blinded to group allocation. During validation, the model predicted progression to ophthalmopathy a median of around six months ahead of onset, with approximately 71% sensitivity and roughly 72% specificity. Most expanded thyroid clonotypes (frequency above 0.001) were also detected in blood, a finding suggesting that blood repertoires may reflect thyroid immune responses.

Any patient with an uncontrolled infection, another autoimmune disease, pregnancy or lactation was excluded. Clinical symptoms, serum thyroxine and TRAb, thyroid ultrasound, and orbital computed tomography formed the basis for the diagnoses. Trizol reagent was used to extract total RNA, and RNA quality was then checked on an Agilent 2100 Bioanalyzer. TCR beta CDR3 regions were amplified from RNA transcripts. The first round of RT-PCR for the TCR CDR3 was performed with the HTBI primer set and the Qiagen OneStep RT-PCR kit. A second multiplex PCR round built the libraries, followed by size selection and purification. Paired-end sequencing of the libraries was performed with 100 bp reads on an Illumina HiSeq2000. The study's own analysis went as follows. SOAPnuke was used to process the raw data, with reads discarded if the reads contained adapters or uncalled bases, had a mean Phred below 15, or lacked an exact constant-primer or identifier match. COPE v1.2.5 was used to merge the high-quality paired reads, and each unique nucleotide sequence was defined as a clonotype. MiTCR v1.1 was used to align clonotypes to the IMGT TRBV, TRBD and TRBJ reference segments. Only V-J combinations with frequency above 0.0001, covering 99% to 99.2% of repertoires, were analysed. The TCS score was defined as the ratio of F50 (clonal expansion) to E x V (chaos), calculated using BLOSUM62-based TCRdist between CDR3 peptides within each V-J. Welch's t-statistics and random forest reduced 450 to 600 V-J features to about 12, which were used in a naive Bayes classifier (R e1071). Thyroid-blood repertoire similarity was quantified with the Morisita-Horn index. TCRdb reprocessing: public reads trimmed at Q25 with fastp, clones called with MiXCR, in-frame beta chains kept. Under each unique CDR3 protein, matching rows form one entry showing the most common genes and DNA. None of the V and J calls come from the authors' own analysis; TCRdb made them. This sample gives roughly 500,000 distinct CDR3 sequences in total; about 43% of them show up just once. The ten largest clones take up roughly 20% of the sample.

Germline trimming: 5 bases from V, 11 bases from J; junction bases outside gene matches: 13. Taken from cysteine to phenylalanine, the CDR3 has 15 residues. CDR3 DNA is the only sequence kept; it has 45 bases, read in frame from the first base. The germline V gene yields MDHEN for CDR1 and SYDVKM for CDR2. The sample holds a few counts of this clonotype. It has no known antigen specificity. No much larger clone exists at a distance of one base, and base qualities are not known. Sequenced input: peripheral blood or thyroid tissue (not recorded which). The sequence links TRBV28 to TRBJ1-4; TRBD1 aligns with 8 central bases. The clonotype originates from an adult woman with Graves' disease, either hyperthyroidism or ophthalmopathy (not recorded which). The sequenced DNA is TGTGCCAGCAGTCCCCCCCGGACAGGGTTACAGAAACTGTTTTTT. This gives the protein CASSPPRTGLQKLFF.